These T cell receptor beta chains were read from a single sample in a study of cytomegalovirus exposure and HLA in healthy donors. The assay was immunoSEQ multiplex PCR, and TCRdb's table has in-frame clones only and misses some. The table has 150,000 to 200,000 clones, just under 80% seen once. The material sequenced was PBMCs. Every receptor here comes from a middle-aged woman in good health and CMV-seropositive. Both conserved end residues are part of each CDR3. A D gene is named only where the DNA matches it firmly. Some rows have no size entry. The others give once, few or many, or a class for an expanded clone.

>16|TRBV5-1|TRBJ1-1|TRBD1|NA
TGCGCCAGCAGCCCCACATTACAGGGGATGAACACTGAAGCTTTCTTT
CASSPTLQGMNTEAFF
>13|TRBV19|TRBJ1-2|NA|few
TGTGCCAGTACCCCGTTCGGTAACTATGGCTACACCTTC
CASTPFGNYGYTF
>16|TRBV9|TRBJ1-2|TRBD1|NA
TGTGCCAGCAGCGAGGGGACAGGGAGACGTAACTATGGCTACACCTTC
CASSEGTGRRNYGYTF
>13|TRBV7-8|TRBJ1-2|TRBD1|few
TGTGCCAGCAGCACACGGACAGGGTTGGGCTACACCTTC
CASSTRTGLGYTF
>13|TRBV6-4|TRBJ1-1|NA|once
TGTGCCAAAAGGGACACCCCGAACACTGAAGCTTTCTTT
CAKRDTPNTEAFF
>15|TRBV6-1|TRBJ1-5|NA|NA
TGTGCCAGCAGTGAGGGTCCGGGGGAGAATCAGCCCCAGCATTTT
CASSEGPGENQPQHF
>15|TRBV9|TRBJ1-1|TRBD1|NA
TGTGCCAGCAGCGTATCCGGGACAGCGAACACTGAAGCTTTCTTT
CASSVSGTANTEAFF
>14|TRBV11-2|TRBJ1-3|NA|few
TGTGCCAGCAGCTCAGATCTGTTTGGAAACACCATATATTTT
CASSSDLFGNTIYF
>13|TRBV5-4|TRBJ2-3|NA|NA
TGTGCCAGCAGCTTGACAGCCACAGATACGCAGTATTTT
CASSLTATDTQYF
>16|TRBV18|TRBJ2-2|NA|NA
TGTGCCAGCTCACCAAGTGGAGGGGATGGCACCGGGGAGCTGTTTTTT
CASSPSGGDGTGELFF
>15|TRBV6-1|TRBJ2-7|NA|NA
TGTGCCAGCAAGGCCTTTGGGGGCAATTCCTACGAGCAGTACTTC
CASKAFGGNSYEQYF
>12|TRBV7-8|TRBJ2-5|NA|NA
TGTGCCAGCAGCTTAGCGGTGGGAGAGCAGTACTTC
CASSLAVGEQYF
>15|TRBV28|TRBJ2-3|NA|NA
TGTGCCAGCAGTCCCACGGACAAACCGGCAGATACGCAGTATTTT
CASSPTDKPADTQYF
>17|TRBV6-1|TRBJ2-6|TRBD2|NA
TGTGCCAGCAGTGAGGATCGGGGGGGCACTGGGGCCAACGTCCTGACTTTC
CASSEDRGGTGANVLTF
>15|TRBV4-2|TRBJ1-5|TRBD1|NA
TGTGCCAGCAGTCAGGGGGTGGATAGCAATCAGCCCCAGCATTTT
CASSQGVDSNQPQHF
>11|TRBV6-1|TRBJ1-1|NA|NA
TGTGCCAGCAGCCGGAACACTGAAGCTTTCTTT
CASSRNTEAFF
>16|TRBV19|TRBJ1-3|TRBD1|NA
TGTGCCAGTAGTATCGGACAGGCGACTGCTGGAAACACCATATATTTT
CASSIGQATAGNTIYF
>15|TRBV5-1|TRBJ2-7|TRBD1|NA
TGCGCCAGCAGCCCCGGGACAGTAAACCCCTACGAGCAGTACTTC
CASSPGTVNPYEQYF
>16|TRBV5-5|TRBJ2-5|TRBD2|NA
TGTGCCAGCAGCTTCTCTAGCGGGGGGGCCCGGGAGACCCAGTACTTC
CASSFSSGGARETQYF
>14|TRBV2|TRBJ2-4|NA|once
TGTGCCAGCAGGGACACACTAGCCAAAAACAGTCAGTACTTC
CASRDTLAKNSQYF
>15|TRBV7-2|TRBJ2-7|TRBD2|NA
TGTGCCAGCAGCCCGCGTAGCGGGGGAATCTACGAGCAGTACTTC
CASSPRSGGIYEQYF
>13|TRBV6-1|TRBJ1-1|NA|NA
TGTGCCAGCGAAGGGGCGGGGAGAACTGAAGCTTTCTTT
CASEGAGRTEAFF
>15|TRBV4-1|TRBJ2-2|NA|once
TGCGCCAGCAGCCAACCGACAGGTTACACCGGGGAGCTGTTTTTT
CASSQPTGYTGELFF
>14|TRBV10-3|TRBJ1-3|NA|NA
TGTGCCATCTTGCGGGATGACTCTGGAAACACCATATATTTT
CAILRDDSGNTIYF
>14|TRBV28|TRBJ1-1|NA|NA
TGTGCCAGCAAGGCGGGAGGGATGAACACTGAAGCTTTCTTT
CASKAGGMNTEAFF
>15|TRBV15|TRBJ2-1|TRBD2|few
TGTGCCACCAGCAGAGAAAGGACTAGCGGGGGAGAGCAGTTCTTC
CATSRERTSGGEQFF
>17|TRBV2|TRBJ2-3|TRBD2|NA
TGTGCCAGCAGTGAAATCGGGGGGATCCTAAGCACAGATACGCAGTATTTT
CASSEIGGILSTDTQYF
>13|TRBV2|TRBJ2-1|NA|NA
TGTGCCAGCAGTCAACTAGGCGGATTTGAGCAGTTCTTC
CASSQLGGFEQFF
>13|TRBV19|TRBJ2-5|TRBD2|few
TGTGCCAGTAGCCAAACCGCGGGGGAGGCCCAGTACTTC
CASSQTAGEAQYF
>12|TRBV2|TRBJ2-5|NA|NA
TGTGCCAGCTTGAGCGATTCGGAGACCCAGTACTTC
CASLSDSETQYF
>14|TRBV6-5|TRBJ2-4|NA|NA
TGTGCGACCTCACCTGGGGGGGCCAAAAACAGTCAGTACTTC
CATSPGGAKNSQYF
>10|TRBV5-8|TRBJ2-7|NA|few
TGTGCCAGTTCCCCTTACGAGCAGTACTTC
CASSPYEQYF
>12|TRBV6-1|TRBJ1-2|NA|few
TGTGCCAGCAGCCACCCACAATATGGCTACACCTTC
CASSHPQYGYTF
>13|TRBV19|TRBJ2-2|NA|NA
TGTGCCAGTAGTATGGCAGGGACCGGGGAGCTGTTTTTT
CASSMAGTGELFF
>15|TRBV9|TRBJ2-3|TRBD2|NA
TGTGCCAGCAGCGTAGTTGCGGGGGGCACAGATACGCAGTATTTT
CASSVVAGGTDTQYF
>14|TRBV6-5|TRBJ1-5|TRBD1|NA
TGTGCCACGGACCGGGACAGTTGGGGTCAGCCCCAGCATTTT
CATDRDSWGQPQHF
>16|TRBV7-6|TRBJ1-1|TRBD1|NA
TGTGCCAGCAGCTCCGACAGGGGCCAGGCGGTGACTGAAGCTTTCTTT
CASSSDRGQAVTEAFF
>12|TRBV2|TRBJ1-1|NA|NA
TGTGCCAGCAGTGAGGGGAGTACGAAAGCTTTCTTT
CASSEGSTKAFF
>15|TRBV5-1|TRBJ1-2|TRBD1|NA
TGCGCCAGCAGCTTGGATGGACAGGGGGCTTGGGGCTACACCTTC
CASSLDGQGAWGYTF
>15|TRBV7-6|TRBJ1-1|TRBD1|NA
TGTGCCAGCAGCTTGGGGACAGGGAGCGACACTGAAGCTTTCTTT
CASSLGTGSDTEAFF
>13|TRBV11-2|TRBJ2-5|NA|NA
TGTGCCAGCAGCTTGGAACAGATCATGACCCAGTACTTC
CASSLEQIMTQYF
>12|TRBV29-1|TRBJ1-1|NA|NA
TGCAGCGTTCGCGGGGGGCGGACTGAAGCTTTCTTT
CSVRGGRTEAFF
>15|TRBV5-1|TRBJ1-2|TRBD1|NA
TGCGCCAGCAGCTTGGCCTCGGCAGGGGGAAATGGCTACACCTTC
CASSLASAGGNGYTF
>15|TRBV7-2|TRBJ2-3|NA|few
TGTGCCAGCAGCTTAGGGGAGCGGAACACAGATACGCAGTATTTT
CASSLGERNTDTQYF
>14|TRBV7-9|TRBJ2-3|TRBD2|few
TGTTCCAGCAGCACCAGCGGGAACACAGATACGCAGTATTTT
CSSSTSGNTDTQYF
>16|TRBV7-6|TRBJ2-3|NA|NA
TGTGCCAGCAGCGGGTACGGCGGACAAGGGTCAGATACGCAGTATTTT
CASSGYGGQGSDTQYF
>16|TRBV9|TRBJ1-2|TRBD1|few
TGTGCCAGCAGCGTAAACCCGGAGGACAGGGTCGGTGGCTACACCTTC
CASSVNPEDRVGGYTF
>15|TRBV7-7|TRBJ2-1|NA|NA
TGTGCCAGCAGCTTAGGTGTGAGCTCCTACAATGAGCAGTTCTTC
CASSLGVSSYNEQFF
>18|TRBV4-1|TRBJ2-7|NA|NA
TGCGCCAGCAGCCAAGTTTATGACAGGACGGACCCTCGGTACGAGCAGTACTTC
CASSQVYDRTDPRYEQYF
>14|TRBV18|TRBJ1-1|TRBD1|NA
TGTGCCAGCTCACCGACAGGGGGTATGACTGAAGCTTTCTTT
CASSPTGGMTEAFF
>14|TRBV19|TRBJ2-2|NA|NA
TGTGCCAGTACAGGCCTAACGAACACCGGGGAGCTGTTTTTT
CASTGLTNTGELFF